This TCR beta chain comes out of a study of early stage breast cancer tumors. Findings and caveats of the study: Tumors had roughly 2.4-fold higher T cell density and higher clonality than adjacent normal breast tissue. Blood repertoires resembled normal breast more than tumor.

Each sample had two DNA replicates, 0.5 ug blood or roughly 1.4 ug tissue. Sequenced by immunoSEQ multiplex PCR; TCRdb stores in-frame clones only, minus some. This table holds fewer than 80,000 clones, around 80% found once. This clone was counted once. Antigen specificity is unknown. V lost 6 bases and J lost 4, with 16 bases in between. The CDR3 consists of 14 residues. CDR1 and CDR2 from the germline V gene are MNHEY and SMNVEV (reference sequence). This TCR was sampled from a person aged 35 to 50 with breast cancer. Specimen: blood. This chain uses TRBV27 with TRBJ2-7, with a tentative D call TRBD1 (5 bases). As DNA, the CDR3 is TGTGCCAGCAGACCCAGAGACAGTGGGTACGAGCAGTACTTC. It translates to CASRPRDSGYEQYF.